The rows below give T cell receptor beta chains drawn from one sample of a study of T cell responses to AZD1222 COVID-19 vaccine. Some clones are missing from TCRdb's copy, which holds only in-frame ones; the method was immunoSEQ multiplex PCR. The data show some 160,000 clones, with 75% to 95% seen just once and about 4.2% held by the top ten. The sample in question was peripheral blood, obtained on day 0 of AZD1222 vaccination. Source of these receptors: an adult in good health. The CDR3 runs from the conserved cysteine through the conserved F or W.

v_call cdr3_aa
TRBV6-5 CAARGLSSGNTIYF
TRBV7-2 CASSGRTSGRYEQYF
TRBV27 CASKSRGTEAFF
TRBV2 CASRLWVLAGDPETQYF
TRBV7-2 CASSYHYSGKTQYF
TRBV18 CASSPRRGGSTYNEQFF
TRBV12-3/TRBV12-4 CASSWTGEAEQYF
TRBV7-2 CASSSGRTGFQHF
TRBV7-9 CASSLISGNTVRYEQYF
TRBV11-3 CASSFFTSGGLYTDTQYF
TRBV3-1/TRBV3-2 CASSLPNREKLFF
TRBV5-6 CASSLGQGAPNEKLFF
TRBV28 CASTSRLSNRNEQFF
TRBV25-1 CASSDPRTEAFF
TRBV28 CASSSGAANEKLFF
TRBV19 CASSSDRAGNTIYF
TRBV24-1 CATSDPREGRETQYF
TRBV28 CASSLALNTEAFF
TRBV5-1 CASSLPFGDRENEQYF
TRBV6-6 CASSNTDGTRDNF
TRBV7-2 CASSPDRGSNQPQHF
TRBV15 CATSRDGQYNTEAFF
TRBV30 CAWSVGAPSYEQYF
TRBV28 CASSSQGASDTEAFF
TRBV28 CASSSDHNEQFF
TRBV11-3 CASSYPRGKLNQETQYF
TRBV19 CASSGGGEANYGYTF
TRBV5-1 CASSRTGGNNGYTF
TRBV6-6 CAIGIAGLGEQYF
TRBV6-1 CASSEALGGASGYTF
TRBV7-9 CASSWDRTEAFF
TRBV28 CASSLWGEKLFF
TRBV11-3 CASSLALAPSTDTQYF
TRBV18 CASSNRDRGQETQYF
TRBV24-1 CATSAFGGQPQHF
TRBV11-3 CASRNLALNTEAFF
TRBV19 CASSIRTDYEQYF
TRBV4-1 CASSQGPVYNEQFF
TRBV4-3 CASSGLAGSYEQYF
TRBV2 CASSRDSNSPLHF
TRBV12-3/TRBV12-4 CASSLGAGAEAFF